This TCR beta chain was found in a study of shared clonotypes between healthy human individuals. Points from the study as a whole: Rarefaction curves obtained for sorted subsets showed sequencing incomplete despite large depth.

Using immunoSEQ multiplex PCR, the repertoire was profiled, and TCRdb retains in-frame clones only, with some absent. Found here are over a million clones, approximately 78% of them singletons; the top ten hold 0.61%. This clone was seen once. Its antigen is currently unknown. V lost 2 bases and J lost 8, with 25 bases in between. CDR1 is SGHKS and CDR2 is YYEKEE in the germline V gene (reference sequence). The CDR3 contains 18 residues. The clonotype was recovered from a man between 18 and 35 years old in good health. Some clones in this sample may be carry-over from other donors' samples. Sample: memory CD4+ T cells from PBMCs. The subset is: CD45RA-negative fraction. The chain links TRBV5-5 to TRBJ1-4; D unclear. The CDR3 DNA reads TGTGCCAGCAGCTTCGGTCAACGATCGGGATCGGGAGGCGAAAAACTGTTTTTT. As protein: CASSFGQRSGSGGEKLFF.